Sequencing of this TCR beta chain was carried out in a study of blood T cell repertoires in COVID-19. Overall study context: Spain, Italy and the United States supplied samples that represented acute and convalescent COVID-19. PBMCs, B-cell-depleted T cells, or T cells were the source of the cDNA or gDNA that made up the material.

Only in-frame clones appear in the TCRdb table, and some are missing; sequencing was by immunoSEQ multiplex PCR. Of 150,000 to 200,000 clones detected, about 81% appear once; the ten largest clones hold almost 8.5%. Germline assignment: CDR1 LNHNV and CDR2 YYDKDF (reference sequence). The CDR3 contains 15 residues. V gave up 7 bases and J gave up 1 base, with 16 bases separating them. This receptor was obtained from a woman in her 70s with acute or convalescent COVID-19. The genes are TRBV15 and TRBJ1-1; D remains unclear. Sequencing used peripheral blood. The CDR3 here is CATTPRTGENTEAFF. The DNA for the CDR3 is TGTGCCACCACCCCGAGGACGGGAGAGAACACTGAAGCTTTCTTT.